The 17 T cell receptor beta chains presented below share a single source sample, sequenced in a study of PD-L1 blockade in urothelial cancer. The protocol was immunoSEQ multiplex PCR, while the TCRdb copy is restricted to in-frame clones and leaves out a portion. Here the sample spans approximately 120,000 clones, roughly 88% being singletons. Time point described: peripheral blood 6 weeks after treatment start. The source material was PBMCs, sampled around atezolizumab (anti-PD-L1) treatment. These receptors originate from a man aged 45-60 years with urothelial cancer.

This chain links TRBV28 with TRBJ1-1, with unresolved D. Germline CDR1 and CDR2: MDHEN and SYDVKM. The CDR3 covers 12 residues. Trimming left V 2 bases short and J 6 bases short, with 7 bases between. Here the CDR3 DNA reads TGTGCCAGCAGTTTAGGAGTCGCTGAAGCTTTCTTT. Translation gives CASSLGVAEAFF.

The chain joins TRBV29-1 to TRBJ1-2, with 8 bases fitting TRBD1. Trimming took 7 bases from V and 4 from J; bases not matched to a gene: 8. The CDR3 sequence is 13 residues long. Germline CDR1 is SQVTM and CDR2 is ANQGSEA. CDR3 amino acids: CSGGNGQGYGYTF. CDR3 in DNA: TGCAGCGGCGGGAATGGACAGGGCTATGGCTACACCTTC.

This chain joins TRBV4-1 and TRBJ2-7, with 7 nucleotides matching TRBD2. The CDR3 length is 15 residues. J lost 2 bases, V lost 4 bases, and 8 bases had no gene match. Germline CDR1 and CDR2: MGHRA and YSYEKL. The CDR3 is CASSPNAGATYEQYF. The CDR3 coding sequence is TGCGCCAGCAGCCCTAACGCGGGAGCTACCTACGAGCAGTACTTC.

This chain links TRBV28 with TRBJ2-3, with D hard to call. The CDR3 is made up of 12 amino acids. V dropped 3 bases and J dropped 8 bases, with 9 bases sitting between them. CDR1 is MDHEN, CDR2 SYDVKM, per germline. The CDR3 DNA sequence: TGTGCCAGCAGTTTCTCGGGTCCTACGCAGTATTTT. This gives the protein CASSFSGPTQYF.

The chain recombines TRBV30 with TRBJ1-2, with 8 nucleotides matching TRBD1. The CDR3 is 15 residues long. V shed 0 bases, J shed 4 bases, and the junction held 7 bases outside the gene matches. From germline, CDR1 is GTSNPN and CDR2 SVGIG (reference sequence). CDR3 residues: CAWSVARGRGYGYTF. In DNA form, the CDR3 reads TGTGCCTGGAGTGTAGCCAGGGGGCGAGGCTATGGCTACACCTTC.

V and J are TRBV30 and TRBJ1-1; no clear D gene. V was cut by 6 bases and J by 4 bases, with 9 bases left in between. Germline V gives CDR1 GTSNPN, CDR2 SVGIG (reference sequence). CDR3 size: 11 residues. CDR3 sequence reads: CACVRGTEAFF. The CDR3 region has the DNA TGTGCCTGCGTACGAGGCACTGAAGCTTTCTTT.

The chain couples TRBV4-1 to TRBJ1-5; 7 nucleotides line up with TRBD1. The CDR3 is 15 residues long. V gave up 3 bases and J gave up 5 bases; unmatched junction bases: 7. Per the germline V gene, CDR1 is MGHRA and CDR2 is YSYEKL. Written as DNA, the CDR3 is TGCGCCAGCAGCCACGCACAGGGGACCGATCAGCCCCAGCATTTT. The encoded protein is CASSHAQGTDQPQHF.

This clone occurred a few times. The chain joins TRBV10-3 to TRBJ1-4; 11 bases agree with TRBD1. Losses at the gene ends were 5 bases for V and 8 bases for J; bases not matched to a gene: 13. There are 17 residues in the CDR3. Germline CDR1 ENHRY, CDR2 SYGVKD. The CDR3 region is CAISSGTGGPGGEKLFF. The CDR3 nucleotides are TGTGCCATCAGTTCCGGGACAGGGGGTCCCGGGGGAGAAAAACTGTTTTTT.

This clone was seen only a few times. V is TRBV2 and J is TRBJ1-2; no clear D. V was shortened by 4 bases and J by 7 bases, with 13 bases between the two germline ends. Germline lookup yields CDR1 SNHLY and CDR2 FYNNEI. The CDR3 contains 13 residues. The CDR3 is CASSVSKRSGYTF. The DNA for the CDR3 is TGTGCCAGCAGTGTGTCAAAACGTAGTGGCTACACCTTC.

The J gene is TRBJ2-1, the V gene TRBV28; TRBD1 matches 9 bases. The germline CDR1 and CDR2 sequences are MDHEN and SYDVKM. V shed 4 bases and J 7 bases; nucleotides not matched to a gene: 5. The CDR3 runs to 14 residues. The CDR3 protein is CASSSRTGENEQFF. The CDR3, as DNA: TGTGCCAGCAGTTCCCGGACAGGGGAGAATGAGCAGTTCTTC.

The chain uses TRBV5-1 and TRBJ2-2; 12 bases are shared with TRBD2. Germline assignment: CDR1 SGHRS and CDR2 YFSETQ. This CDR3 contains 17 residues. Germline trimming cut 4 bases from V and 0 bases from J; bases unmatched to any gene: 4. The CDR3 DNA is TGCGCCAGCAGCCTGACTAGCGGGAGTCCGAACACCGGGGAGCTGTTTTTT. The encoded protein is CASSLTSGSPNTGELFF.

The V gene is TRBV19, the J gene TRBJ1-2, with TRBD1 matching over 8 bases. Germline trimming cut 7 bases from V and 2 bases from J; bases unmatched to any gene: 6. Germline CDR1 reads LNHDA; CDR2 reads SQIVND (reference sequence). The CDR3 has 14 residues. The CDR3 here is CASTPGQENYGYTF. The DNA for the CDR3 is TGTGCCAGTACCCCGGGACAGGAGAACTATGGCTACACCTTC. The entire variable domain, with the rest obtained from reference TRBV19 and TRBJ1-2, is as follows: DGGITQSPKYLFRKEGQNVTLSCEQNLNHDAMYWYRQDPGQGLRLIYYSQIVNDFQKGDIAEGYSVSREKKESFPLTVTSAQKNPTAFYLCASTPGQENYGYTFGSGTRLTVV.

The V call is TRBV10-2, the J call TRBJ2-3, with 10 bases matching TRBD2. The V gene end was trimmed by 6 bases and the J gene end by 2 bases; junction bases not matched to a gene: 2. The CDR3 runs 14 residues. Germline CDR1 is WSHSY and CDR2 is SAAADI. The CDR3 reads CASRLAGPTDTQYF. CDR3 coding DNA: TGCGCCAGCAGACTAGCGGGACCCACAGATACGCAGTATTTT.

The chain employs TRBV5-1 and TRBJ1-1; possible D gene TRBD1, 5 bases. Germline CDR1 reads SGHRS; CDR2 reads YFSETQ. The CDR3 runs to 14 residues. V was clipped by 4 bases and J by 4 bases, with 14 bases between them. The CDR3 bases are TGCGCCAGCAGCACGGGGACTGGCGGCACTGAAGCTTTCTTT. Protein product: CASSTGTGGTEAFF.

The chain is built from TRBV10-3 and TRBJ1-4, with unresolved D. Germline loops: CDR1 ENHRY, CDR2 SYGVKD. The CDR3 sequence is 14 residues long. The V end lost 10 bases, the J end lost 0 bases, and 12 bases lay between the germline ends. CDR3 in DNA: TGTGCCACCCGAGAGGCAGCAACTAATGAAAAACTGTTTTTT. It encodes CATREAATNEKLFF.

CDR3 sequence reads: CASSPSREPYTEAFF. The CDR3 coding sequence is TGTGCCAGCAGTCCGAGCAGGGAACCATACACTGAAGCTTTCTTT. The rearrangement uses TRBV28 and TRBJ1-1; possible D gene TRBD1, 5 bases. CDR1 is MDHEN and CDR2 is SYDVKM in the germline V gene. With 5 bases removed from V and 3 bases from J, the gap between germline ends came to 16 bases. The CDR3 length is 15 residues. The full variable domain, completed using reference TRBV28 and TRBJ1-1, is DVKVTQSSRYLVKRTGEKVFLECVQDMDHENMFWYRQDPGLGLRLIYFSYDVKMKEKGDIPEGYSVSREKKERFSLILESASTNQTSMYLCASSPSREPYTEAFFGQGTRLTVV.

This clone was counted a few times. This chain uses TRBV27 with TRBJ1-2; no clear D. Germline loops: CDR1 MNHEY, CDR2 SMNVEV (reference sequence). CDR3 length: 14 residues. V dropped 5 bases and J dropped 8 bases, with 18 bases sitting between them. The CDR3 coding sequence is TGTGCCAGCAGTGTCTCGGGTTTGCCTCGGGGCTACACCTTC. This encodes CASSVSGLPRGYTF.